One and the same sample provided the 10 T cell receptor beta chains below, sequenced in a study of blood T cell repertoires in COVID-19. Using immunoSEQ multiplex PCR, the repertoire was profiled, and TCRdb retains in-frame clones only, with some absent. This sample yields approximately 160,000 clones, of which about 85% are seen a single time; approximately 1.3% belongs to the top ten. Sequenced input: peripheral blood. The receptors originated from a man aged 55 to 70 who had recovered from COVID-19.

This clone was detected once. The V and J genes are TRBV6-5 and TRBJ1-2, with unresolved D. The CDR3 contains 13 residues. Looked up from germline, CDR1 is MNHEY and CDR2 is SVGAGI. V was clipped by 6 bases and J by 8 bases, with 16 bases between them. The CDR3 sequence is CASRDGPEGGYTF. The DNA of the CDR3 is TGTGCCAGCAGAGACGGCCCCGAGGGCGGCTACACCTTC.

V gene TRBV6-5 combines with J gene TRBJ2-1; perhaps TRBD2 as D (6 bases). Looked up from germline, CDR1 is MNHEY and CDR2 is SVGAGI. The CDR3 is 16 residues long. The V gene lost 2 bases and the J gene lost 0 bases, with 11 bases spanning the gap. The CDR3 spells CASSYPLASSYNEQFF. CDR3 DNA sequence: TGTGCCAGCAGTTACCCTCTAGCGAGCTCCTACAATGAGCAGTTCTTC.

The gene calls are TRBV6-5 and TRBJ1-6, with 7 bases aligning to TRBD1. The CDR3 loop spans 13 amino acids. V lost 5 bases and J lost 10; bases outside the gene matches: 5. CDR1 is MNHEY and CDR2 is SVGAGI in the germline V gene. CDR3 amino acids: CASSTGAGSPLHF. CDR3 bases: TGTGCCAGCAGTACAGGGGCAGGATCACCCCTCCACTTT.

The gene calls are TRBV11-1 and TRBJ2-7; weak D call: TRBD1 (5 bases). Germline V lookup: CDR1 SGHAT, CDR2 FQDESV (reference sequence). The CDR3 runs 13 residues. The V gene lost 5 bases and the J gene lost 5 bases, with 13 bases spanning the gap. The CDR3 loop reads CASSPSRVNEQYF. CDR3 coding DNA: TGTGCCAGCAGCCCCAGCAGGGTTAACGAGCAGTACTTC.

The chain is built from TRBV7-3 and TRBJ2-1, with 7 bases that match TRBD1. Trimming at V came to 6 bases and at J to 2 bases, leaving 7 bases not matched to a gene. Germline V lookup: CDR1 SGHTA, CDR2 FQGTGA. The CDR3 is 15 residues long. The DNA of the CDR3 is TGTGCCAGCAGTCCGGCAGGGGGTGCCTACAATGAGCAGTTCTTC. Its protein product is CASSPAGGAYNEQFF.

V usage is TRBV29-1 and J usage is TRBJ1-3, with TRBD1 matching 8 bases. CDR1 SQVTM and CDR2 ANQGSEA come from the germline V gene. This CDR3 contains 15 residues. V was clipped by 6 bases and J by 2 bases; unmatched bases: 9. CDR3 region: CSVDTQQGAGNTIYF. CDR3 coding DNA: TGCAGCGTGGACACGCAACAGGGGGCTGGAAACACCATATATTTT.

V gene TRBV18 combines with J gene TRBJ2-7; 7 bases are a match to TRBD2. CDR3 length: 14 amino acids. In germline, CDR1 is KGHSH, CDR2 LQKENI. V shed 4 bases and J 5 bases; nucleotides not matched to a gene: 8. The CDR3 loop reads CASSRERGGNEQYF. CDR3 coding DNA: TGTGCCAGCTCACGGGAAAGGGGAGGGAACGAGCAGTACTTC.

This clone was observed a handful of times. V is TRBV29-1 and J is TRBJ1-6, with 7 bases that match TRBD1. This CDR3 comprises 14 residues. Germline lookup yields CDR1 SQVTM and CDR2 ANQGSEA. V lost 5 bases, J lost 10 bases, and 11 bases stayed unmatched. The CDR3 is CSVRQGGATSPLHF. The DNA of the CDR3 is TGCAGCGTTCGACAGGGTGGGGCTACCTCACCCCTCCACTTT.

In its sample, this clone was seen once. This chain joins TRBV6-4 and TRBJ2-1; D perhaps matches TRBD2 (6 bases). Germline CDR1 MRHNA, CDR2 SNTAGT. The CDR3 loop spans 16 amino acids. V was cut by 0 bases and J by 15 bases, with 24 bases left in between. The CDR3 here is CASSDSGGLSPASRFF. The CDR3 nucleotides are TGTGCCAGCAGTGACTCCGGGGGACTTTCGCCTGCGTCGCGGTTCTTC.

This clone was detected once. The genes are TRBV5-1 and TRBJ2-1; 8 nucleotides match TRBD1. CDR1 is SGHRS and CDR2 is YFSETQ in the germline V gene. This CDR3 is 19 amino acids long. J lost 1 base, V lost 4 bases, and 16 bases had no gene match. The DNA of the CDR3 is TGCGCCAGCAGCCCGGACAGGGACAGGAGAAGGGGATCCTACAATGAGCAGTTCTTC. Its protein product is CASSPDRDRRRGSYNEQFF.